This T cell receptor beta chain was found in a study of T cell responses to AZD1222 COVID-19 vaccine. Study results and limitations: Spike-specific TCR breadth and depth rose after two AZD1222 doses. Clonal diversity was possibly underestimated; the donors were predominantly white British and more often female.

A note on this clone: Its antigen remains unknown.

The repertoire was sequenced with immunoSEQ multiplex PCR; TCRdb's copy has only in-frame clones and lacks some. The sample contains approximately 60,000 clones, 75% to 85% of which appear only once. Germline V gives CDR1 MNHEY, CDR2 SVGEGT. The CDR3 sequence is 16 residues long. V was shortened by 4 bases and J by 0 bases, with 13 bases between the two germline ends. The sequencing used peripheral blood, collected on day 0 of AZD1222 vaccination. This TCR was sampled from an adult in good health. The chain employs TRBV6-2 or TRBV6-3 and TRBJ2-1; no clear D gene. The CDR3 coding sequence is TGTGCCAGCAGTTCCCAAGAAGGGCCCTCCTACAATGAGCAGTTCTTC. As protein: CASSSQEGPSYNEQFF.